Sequencing of this T cell receptor (beta chain) was carried out in a study of CXCR3-negative and CXCR3-positive naive CD8 T cells. The sorter processed each CD8+ T cell subset in triplicate at 280,000 or so cells apiece. A CD45RO-CCR7+CD27+CD95- phenotype identified naive CD8+ T cells. Study-wide results and caveats: Most assays used freshly isolated PBMCs, as cryopreservation partially reduced CXCR3. CXCR3-positive naive cells carried more hydrophobic TRB CDR3s than CXCR3-negative naive cells did.

The method, 5' RACE with UMI labels, was used to prepare the TRB cDNA libraries. From the 5' RACE reads, TCRdb lists one entry per CDR3 protein and no DNA. In all, the sample yields about 130,000 distinct CDR3 sequences. To note about this clonotype: Its antigen remains unknown.

The CDR3 consists of 15 residues. The source is a human donor in good health. Some clones in this sample may be carry-over from other donors' samples. V and J are TRBV12-3 or TRBV12-4 and TRBJ2-7; as DNA is missing, the TRBD1 call by TCRdb cannot be tested. Specimen: naive CXCR3+ CD8+ T cells from blood. Subset of the sample: CD45RO-CCR7+CD27+CD95- naive CD8+ T cells expressing CXCR3 (TNR3+). CDR3 in amino acids: CASSSGQGDPYEQYF.